Following are 18 T cell receptor beta chains from one sample sequenced in a study of technical replicates of blood from a few donors. Data came from immunoSEQ multiplex PCR; TCRdb stores just in-frame clones and leaves some out. The sample has some 87,000 clones, 97% seen once; the top ten hold over 0.15%. The sequenced material came from T cells isolated from PBMCs. The receptors come from a human donor in good health.

This chain connects TRBV11-3 to TRBJ1-1, with D uncertain. V lost 0 bases to trimming and J lost 1 base, with 6 bases between them. Germline CDR1 is SGHNT and CDR2 is YENEEA. The CDR3 extends over 14 amino acids. This CDR3 reads CASSLEVRNTEAFF. CDR3 nucleotides: TGTGCCAGCAGCTTAGAGGTCAGGAACACTGAAGCTTTCTTT. The whole variable domain, filled in from reference TRBV11-3 and TRBJ1-1, reads EAGVVQSPRYKIIEKKQPVAFWCNPISGHNTLYWYLQNLGQGPELLIRYENEEAVDDSQLPKDRFSAERLKGVDSTLKIQPAELGDSAVYLCASSLEVRNTEAFFGQGTRLTVV.

V and J are TRBV2 and TRBJ1-1; a possible D gene is TRBD1 (6 bases). Trimming pared 5 bases from V and 4 bases from J, leaving 14 bases between. The V gene's germline CDR1 is SNHLY and CDR2 FYNNEI. The CDR3 runs 14 residues. The CDR3 protein is CASSSDQGFTEAFF. The CDR3 DNA is TGTGCCAGCAGTTCGGACCAGGGGTTCACTGAAGCTTTCTTT.

The J gene is TRBJ1-2, the V gene TRBV11-3; TRBD1 matches at 9 bases. The germline gives CDR1 SGHNT, CDR2 YENEEA. Trimming at V came to 5 bases and at J to 4 bases, leaving 5 bases not matched to a gene. CDR3 length: 14 amino acids. CDR3 bases: TGTGCCAGCAGCGACAGGGGGGGTGGCTATGGCTACACCTTC. This codes for CASSDRGGGYGYTF. The whole variable domain, remainder taken from reference TRBV11-3 and TRBJ1-2, is EAGVVQSPRYKIIEKKQPVAFWCNPISGHNTLYWYLQNLGQGPELLIRYENEEAVDDSQLPKDRFSAERLKGVDSTLKIQPAELGDSAVYLCASSDRGGGYGYTFGSGTRLTVV.

This rearrangement joins TRBV9 to TRBJ2-7; perhaps TRBD1 as D (7 bases). Germline CDR1 reads SGDLS; CDR2 reads YYNGEE. V shed 4 bases and J shed 7 bases, with 21 bases lying between them. The CDR3 spans 15 residues. The CDR3 DNA reads as TGTGCCAGCAGCCCCTCCCCGGAGGGGGCGCGTGAGCAGTACTTC. Translating it yields CASSPSPEGAREQYF.

The rearrangement joins TRBV11-2 to TRBJ1-4, with a possible D match to TRBD1 (6 bases). V shed 7 bases and J shed 2 bases, with 17 bases lying between them. This CDR3 has 16 residues. The germline gives CDR1 SGHAT, CDR2 FQNNGV. The CDR3 loop is CASTLGWGRTNEKLFF. Written as DNA, the CDR3 is TGTGCCAGCACCCTCGGATGGGGGCGGACTAATGAAAAACTGTTTTTT.

The chain couples TRBV7-8 to TRBJ1-1; the match to TRBD1 covers 10 bases. This CDR3 is 15 amino acids long. Germline CDR1 and CDR2: SGHVS and FQNEAQ. V dropped 10 bases and J dropped 2; count of bases not matched to a gene: 10. For the CDR3, the DNA is TGTGCCACCAAGACAGGGGGCCTATATAACACTGAAGCTTTCTTT. It codes for CATKTGGLYNTEAFF.

The chain carries TRBV30 and TRBJ1-1, with a possible D match to TRBD1 (5 bases). In germline, CDR1 is GTSNPN, CDR2 SVGIG (reference sequence). CDR3 size: 13 residues. With 4 bases removed from V and 4 bases from J, the gap between germline ends came to 13 bases. The CDR3 reads CAWTGSGATEAFF. Written as DNA, the CDR3 is TGTGCCTGGACCGGAAGCGGGGCCACTGAAGCTTTCTTT.

The gene calls are TRBV14 and TRBJ2-7; D is unclear. This CDR3 has 13 residues. V was trimmed by 4 bases and J by 3 bases, leaving 10 bases between them. The germline V gene encodes CDR1 SGHDN and CDR2 FVKESK. The CDR3 nucleotides are TGTGCCAGCAGCCTAATAGTAAGCTACGAGCAGTACTTC. Protein sequence: CASSLIVSYEQYF.

This rearrangement joins TRBV29-1 to TRBJ2-7; weak D call: TRBD2 (6 bases). This CDR3 is 13 amino acids long. CDR1 SQVTM and CDR2 ANQGSEA come from the germline V gene. Trimming took off 4 bases at V and 4 bases at J, with 14 bases between the two ends. CDR3 DNA sequence: TGCAGCGTTGGGGACGGGAGCGGGTACGAGCAGTACTTC. This translates into CSVGDGSGYEQYF.

J is TRBJ2-5 and V is TRBV6-1, with D perhaps TRBD2 (5 bases). The CDR3 has 15 residues. CDR1 MNHNS and CDR2 SASEGT come from the germline V gene. Trimming removed 6 bases from V and 3 bases from J, with 17 bases in between. Here the CDR3 DNA reads TGTGCCAGCAGCCCCCCGGGGTTCTGGAAAGAGACCCAGTACTTC. Translating gives CASSPPGFWKETQYF.

The CDR3 spells CASIYSQGTNSNEQFF. The DNA of the CDR3 is TGTGCCAGCATCTATAGTCAAGGGACTAATTCCAATGAGCAGTTCTTC. The chain carries TRBV2 and TRBJ2-1, with TRBD2 matching 7 bases. The CDR3 runs to 16 residues. The trim removed 7 bases at V and 6 bases at J, leaving 15 bases unmatched. The germline CDR1 and CDR2 sequences are SNHLY and FYNNEI.

V gene TRBV7-9 combines with J gene TRBJ1-4; a weak D match, TRBD1 (6 bases). Germline assignment: CDR1 SEHNR and CDR2 FQNEAQ (reference sequence). The CDR3 has 13 residues. V was cut by 6 bases and J by 8 bases, with 13 bases left in between. This CDR3 reads CASSRLQGEKLFF. DNA of the CDR3: TGTGCCAGCAGTAGATTACAGGGAGAAAAACTGTTTTTT. The variable domain in full, completed from reference TRBV7-9 and TRBJ1-4, reads DTGVSQNPRHKITKRGQNVTFRCDPISEHNRLYWYRQTLGQGPEFLTYFQNEAQLEKSRLLSDRFSAERPKGSFSTLEIQRTEQGDSAMYLCASSRLQGEKLFFGSGTQLSVL.

The J gene is TRBJ1-1, the V gene TRBV13, with D possibly TRBD1 on 5 matching bases. This CDR3 region has 13 residues. Germline CDR1 is PRHDT and CDR2 is FYEKMQ (reference sequence). Trimming removed 8 bases from V and 0 bases from J, with 10 bases in between. CDR3 in DNA: TGTGCCAGCGAGACAGTTATGAACACTGAAGCTTTCTTT. Translating gives CASETVMNTEAFF. The whole variable domain, filled in from reference TRBV13 and TRBJ1-1, reads AAGVIQSPRHLIKEKRETATLKCYPIPRHDTVYWYQQGPGQDPQFLISFYEKMQSDKGSIPDRFSAQQFSDYHSELNMSSLELGDSALYFCASETVMNTEAFFGQGTRLTVV.

This clone has just one count. The rearrangement uses TRBV19 and TRBJ2-7, with TRBD1 matching over 7 bases. Germline V CDR1 and CDR2: LNHDA, SQIVND (reference sequence). This CDR3 contains 13 residues. The junction had 4 bases not matched to a gene; V was cut back by 6 bases and J by 2 bases. CDR3 sequence: CASSRDSTYEQYF. The DNA of the CDR3 is TGTGCCAGTAGCAGGGACAGTACCTACGAGCAGTACTTC. Variable domain in full (rest from reference TRBV19 and TRBJ2-7): DGGITQSPKYLFRKEGQNVTLSCEQNLNHDAMYWYRQDPGQGLRLIYYSQIVNDFQKGDIAEGYSVSREKKESFPLTVTSAQKNPTAFYLCASSRDSTYEQYFGPGTRLTVT.

The chain links TRBV7-8 to TRBJ1-1, with D maybe TRBD1 (5 bases). The germline V gene has CDR1 SGHVS and CDR2 FQNEAQ. Trimming pared 7 bases from V and 8 bases from J, leaving 20 bases between. This CDR3 is 14 amino acids long. The CDR3 coding sequence is TGTGCCAGCACCCCCACTGAGACAGTCGGAGAAGCTTTCTTT. This translates into CASTPTETVGEAFF.

The rearrangement joins TRBV5-5 to TRBJ1-2, with D possibly being TRBD1 (5 bases). CDR3 length equals 14 residues. Trimming removed 4 bases at V and 0 bases at J, with 10 bases between. Germline lookup yields CDR1 SGHKS and CDR2 YYEKEE (reference sequence). CDR3 loop: CASSPIGANYGYTF. DNA of the CDR3: TGTGCCAGCAGCCCTATAGGGGCTAACTATGGCTACACCTTC.

The chain joins TRBV5-8 to TRBJ2-3; D is perhaps TRBD1 (5 bases). From germline, CDR1 is SGHTS and CDR2 YDEGEE. Trimming cost V 3 bases and J 1 base, with 12 bases left between them. CDR3 length: 15 residues. The DNA for the CDR3 is TGTGCCAGCAGCTGGGGTGACAGACGCACAGATACGCAGTATTTT. It encodes CASSWGDRRTDTQYF.

The chain employs TRBV15 and TRBJ1-2; D is perhaps TRBD1 (6 bases). Germline values: CDR1 LNHNV, CDR2 YYDKDF (reference sequence). Trimming left V 1 base short and J 4 bases short, with 13 bases between. The CDR3 runs 15 residues. CDR3 DNA sequence: TGTGCCACCAGCAGAGTGGCAGGGGTCGTCTATGGCTACACCTTC. Translation gives CATSRVAGVVYGYTF.